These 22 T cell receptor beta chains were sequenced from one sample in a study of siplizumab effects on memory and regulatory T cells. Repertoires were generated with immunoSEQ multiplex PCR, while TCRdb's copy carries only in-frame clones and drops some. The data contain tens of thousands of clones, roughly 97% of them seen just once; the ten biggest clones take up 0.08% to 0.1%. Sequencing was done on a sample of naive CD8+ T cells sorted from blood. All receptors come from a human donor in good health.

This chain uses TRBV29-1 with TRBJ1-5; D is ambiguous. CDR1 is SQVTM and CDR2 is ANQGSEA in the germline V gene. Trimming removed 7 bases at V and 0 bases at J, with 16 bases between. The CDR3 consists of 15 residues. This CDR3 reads CSALVNEDSNQPQHF. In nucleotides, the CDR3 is TGCAGCGCACTCGTTAATGAAGATAGCAATCAGCCCCAGCATTTT.

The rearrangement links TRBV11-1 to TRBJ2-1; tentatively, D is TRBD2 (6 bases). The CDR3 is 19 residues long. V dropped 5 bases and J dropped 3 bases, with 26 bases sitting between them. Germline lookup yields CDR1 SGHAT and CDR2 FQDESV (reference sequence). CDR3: CASSAEEPIMAGIYNEQFF. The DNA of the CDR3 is TGTGCCAGCAGCGCCGAGGAGCCCATCATGGCGGGGATCTACAATGAGCAGTTCTTC.

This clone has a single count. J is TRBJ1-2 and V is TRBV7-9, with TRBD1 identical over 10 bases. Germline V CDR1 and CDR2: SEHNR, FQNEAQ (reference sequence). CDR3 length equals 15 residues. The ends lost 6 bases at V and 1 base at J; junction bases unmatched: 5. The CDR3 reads CASRTGTGDNYGYTF. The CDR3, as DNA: TGTGCCAGCAGAACCGGGACAGGGGATAACTATGGCTACACCTTC.

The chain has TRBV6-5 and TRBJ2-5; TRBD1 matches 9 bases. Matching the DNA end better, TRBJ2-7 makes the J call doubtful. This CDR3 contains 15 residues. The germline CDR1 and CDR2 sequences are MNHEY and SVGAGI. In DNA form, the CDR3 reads TGTGCCAGCAGGGCCGGACAGGGGTCATCCTACGAGCAGTACTTC. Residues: CASRAGQGSSYEQYF.

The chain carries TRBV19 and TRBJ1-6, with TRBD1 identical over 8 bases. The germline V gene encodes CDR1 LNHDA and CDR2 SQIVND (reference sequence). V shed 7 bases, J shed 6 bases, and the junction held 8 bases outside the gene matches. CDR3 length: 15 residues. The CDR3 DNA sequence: TGTGCCAGTACCCTCGGACAGGGTTTTAATTCACCCCTCCACTTT. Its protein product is CASTLGQGFNSPLHF.

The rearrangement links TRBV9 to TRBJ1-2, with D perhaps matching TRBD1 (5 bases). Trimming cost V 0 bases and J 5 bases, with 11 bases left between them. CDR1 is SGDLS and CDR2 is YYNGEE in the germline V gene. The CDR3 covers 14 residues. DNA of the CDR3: TGTGCCAGCAGCGTAGATGGGACCTCTTATGGCTACACCTTC. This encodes CASSVDGTSYGYTF.

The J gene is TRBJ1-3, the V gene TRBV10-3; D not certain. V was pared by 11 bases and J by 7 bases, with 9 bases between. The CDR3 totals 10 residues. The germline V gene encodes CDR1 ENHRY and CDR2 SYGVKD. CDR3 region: CAAVDNTIYF. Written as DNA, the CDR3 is TGTGCCGCCGTGGACAACACCATATATTTT.

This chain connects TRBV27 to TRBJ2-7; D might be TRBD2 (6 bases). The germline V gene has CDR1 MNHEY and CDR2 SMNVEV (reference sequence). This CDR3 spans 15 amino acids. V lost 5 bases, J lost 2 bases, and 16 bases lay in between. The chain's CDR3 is CASSPGGTAAYEQYF. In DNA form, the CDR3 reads TGTGCCAGCAGTCCAGGCGGGACGGCAGCCTACGAGCAGTACTTC.

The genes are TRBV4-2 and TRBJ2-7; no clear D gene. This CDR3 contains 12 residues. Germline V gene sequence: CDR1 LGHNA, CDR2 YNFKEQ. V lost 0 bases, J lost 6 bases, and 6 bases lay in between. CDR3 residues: CASSQDGSEQYF. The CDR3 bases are TGTGCCAGCAGCCAAGACGGCTCCGAGCAGTACTTC.

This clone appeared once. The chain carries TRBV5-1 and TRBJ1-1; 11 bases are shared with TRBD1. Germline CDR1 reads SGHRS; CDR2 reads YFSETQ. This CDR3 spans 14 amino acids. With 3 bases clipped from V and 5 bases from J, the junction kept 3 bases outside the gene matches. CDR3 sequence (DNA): TGCGCCAGCAGCTGGACAGGGGGCGAGACTGAAGCTTTCTTT. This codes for CASSWTGGETEAFF.

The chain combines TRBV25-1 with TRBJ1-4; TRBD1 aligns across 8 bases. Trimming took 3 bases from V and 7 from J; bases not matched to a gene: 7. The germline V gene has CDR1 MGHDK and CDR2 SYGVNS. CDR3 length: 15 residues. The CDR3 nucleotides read TGTGCCAGCAGTGACCCTCGGACAGGGACTGAAAAACTGTTTTTT. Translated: CASSDPRTGTEKLFF.

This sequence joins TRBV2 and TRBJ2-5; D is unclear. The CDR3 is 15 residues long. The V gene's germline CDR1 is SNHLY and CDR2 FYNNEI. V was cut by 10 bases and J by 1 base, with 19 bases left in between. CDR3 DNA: TGTGCCACCTTGGAATGGGGTGCAGCCCAAGAGACCCAGTACTTC. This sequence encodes CATLEWGAAQETQYF.

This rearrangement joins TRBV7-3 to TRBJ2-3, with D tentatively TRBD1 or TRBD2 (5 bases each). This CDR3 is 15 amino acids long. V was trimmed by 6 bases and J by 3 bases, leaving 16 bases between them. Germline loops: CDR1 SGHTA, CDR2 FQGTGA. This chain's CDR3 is CASSARPGGTDTQYF. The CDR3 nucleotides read TGTGCCAGCAGTGCTAGGCCTGGGGGAACAGATACGCAGTATTTT.

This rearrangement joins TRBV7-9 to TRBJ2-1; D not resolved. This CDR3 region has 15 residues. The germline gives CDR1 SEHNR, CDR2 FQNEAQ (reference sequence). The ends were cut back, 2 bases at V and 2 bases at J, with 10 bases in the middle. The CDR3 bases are TGTGCCAGCAGCTTATCAGTTGACCCCTACAATGAGCAGTTCTTC. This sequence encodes CASSLSVDPYNEQFF.

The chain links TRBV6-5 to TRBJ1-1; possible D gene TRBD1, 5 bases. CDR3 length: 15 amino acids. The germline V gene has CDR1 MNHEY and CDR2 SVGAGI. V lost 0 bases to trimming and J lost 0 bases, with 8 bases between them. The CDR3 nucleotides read TGTGCCAGCAGTTACTCTGTGACAGTGAACACTGAAGCTTTCTTT. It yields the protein CASSYSVTVNTEAFF.

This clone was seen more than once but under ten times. CDR3 sequence: CASSQATGNGYTF. The CDR3 bases are TGCGCCAGCAGCCAAGCTACAGGGAATGGCTACACCTTC. The chain combines TRBV4-1 with TRBJ1-2; possibly TRBD1 for D (6 bases). The CDR3 has 13 residues. The germline CDR1 and CDR2 sequences are MGHRA and YSYEKL. The ends were cut back, 1 base at V and 6 bases at J, with 9 bases in the middle.

CDR3 DNA sequence: TGTGCCAGCAGCCAAGATGTGACAGGGAGGACTGAAGCTTTCTTT. Protein: CASSQDVTGRTEAFF. The rearrangement uses TRBV14 and TRBJ1-1; 7 bases match TRBD1. CDR3 size: 15 residues. V shed 0 bases, J shed 5 bases, and the junction held 6 bases outside the gene matches. Germline V lookup: CDR1 SGHDN, CDR2 FVKESK.

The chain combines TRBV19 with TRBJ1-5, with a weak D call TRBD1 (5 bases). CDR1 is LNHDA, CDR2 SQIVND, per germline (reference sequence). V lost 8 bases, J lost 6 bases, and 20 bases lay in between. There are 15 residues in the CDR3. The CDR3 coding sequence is TGTGCCAGTGGGGAGTTCAGTGGGGGGACTCAGCCCCAGCATTTT. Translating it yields CASGEFSGGTQPQHF.

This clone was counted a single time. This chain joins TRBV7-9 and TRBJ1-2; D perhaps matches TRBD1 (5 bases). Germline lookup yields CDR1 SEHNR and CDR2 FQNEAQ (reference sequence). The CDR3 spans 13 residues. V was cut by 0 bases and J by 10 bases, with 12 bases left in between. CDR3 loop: CASSLADSLHYTF. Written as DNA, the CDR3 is TGTGCCAGCAGCTTAGCCGACAGTCTACACTACACCTTC. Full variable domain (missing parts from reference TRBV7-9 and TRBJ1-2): DTGVSQNPRHKITKRGQNVTFRCDPISEHNRLYWYRQTLGQGPEFLTYFQNEAQLEKSRLLSDRFSAERPKGSFSTLEIQRTEQGDSAMYLCASSLADSLHYTFGSGTRLTVV.

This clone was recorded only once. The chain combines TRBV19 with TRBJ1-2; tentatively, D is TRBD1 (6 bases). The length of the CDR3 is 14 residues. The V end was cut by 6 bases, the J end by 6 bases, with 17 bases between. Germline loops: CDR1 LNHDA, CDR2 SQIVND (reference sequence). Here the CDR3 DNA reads TGTGCCAGTAGCCCGTCGGGGGGCAGCGATGGCTACACCTTC. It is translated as CASSPSGGSDGYTF.

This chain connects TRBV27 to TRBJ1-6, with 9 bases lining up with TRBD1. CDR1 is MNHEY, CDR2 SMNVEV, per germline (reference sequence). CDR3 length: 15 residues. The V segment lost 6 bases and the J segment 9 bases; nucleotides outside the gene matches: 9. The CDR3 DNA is TGTGCCAGCAGCCCCACAGGGGGCGGAGGTTCACCCCTCCACTTT. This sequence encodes CASSPTGGGGSPLHF.

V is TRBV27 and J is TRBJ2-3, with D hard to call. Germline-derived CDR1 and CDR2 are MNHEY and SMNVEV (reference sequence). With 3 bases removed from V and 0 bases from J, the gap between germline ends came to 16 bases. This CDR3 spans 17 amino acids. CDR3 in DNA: TGTGCCAGCAGTTTTTTAGGCGGTTCGACTAGCACAGATACGCAGTATTTT. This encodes CASSFLGGSTSTDTQYF.